The clone carrying this T cell receptor beta chain has a handful of counts. TCRdb fed the RT-PCR reads into MiXCR, producing one record per CDR3 protein. Among 800,000 to 1,000,000 distinct CDR3 sequences listed, 15% to 20% were seen once. The sample belongs to a study of patients and donors after allogeneic stem cell transplantation. This CDR3 comprises 14 residues. The junction had 6 bases not matched to a gene; V was cut back by 0 bases and J by 5 bases. Germline V gives CDR1 DFQATT, CDR2 SNEGSKA (reference sequence). The sequence derives from a human donor who was either an allogeneic HSCT recipient or a stem cell or donor lymphocyte infusion donor (not recorded which). It is not recorded whose cells these are; they may come from a transplant donor. Sequencing was done on a sample of blood, either unsorted or a sorted T cell fraction (not recorded which). The V call is TRBV20-1, the J call TRBJ2-5, with 7 positions matching TRBD2. CDR3 DNA sequence: TGCAGTGCTAGAGACCGAGCGGGGCGGGAGACCCAGTACTTC. Its protein product is CSARDRAGRETQYF.